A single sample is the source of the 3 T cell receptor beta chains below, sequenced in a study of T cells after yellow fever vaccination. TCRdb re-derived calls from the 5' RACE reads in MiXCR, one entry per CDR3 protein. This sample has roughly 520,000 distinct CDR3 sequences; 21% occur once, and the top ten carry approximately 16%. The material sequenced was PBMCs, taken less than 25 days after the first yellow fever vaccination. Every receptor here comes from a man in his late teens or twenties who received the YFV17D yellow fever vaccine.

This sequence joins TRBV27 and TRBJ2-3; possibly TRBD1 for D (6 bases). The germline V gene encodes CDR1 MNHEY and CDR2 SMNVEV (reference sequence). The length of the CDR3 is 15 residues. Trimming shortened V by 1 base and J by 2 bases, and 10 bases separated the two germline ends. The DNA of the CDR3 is TGTGCCAGCAGTTTATTCCAGGGGTTCACAGATACGCAGTATTTT. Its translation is CASSLFQGFTDTQYF.

The CDR3 region is CASSLSGSSYNSPLHF. CDR3 nucleotides: TGTGCCAGCAGCTTATCGGGGTCCTCCTATAATTCACCCCTCCACTTT. V gene TRBV7-2 combines with J gene TRBJ1-6; D gene unclear. V dropped 2 bases and J dropped 0 bases, with 8 bases sitting between them. The V gene's germline CDR1 is SGHTA and CDR2 FQGNSA. This CDR3 has 16 residues.

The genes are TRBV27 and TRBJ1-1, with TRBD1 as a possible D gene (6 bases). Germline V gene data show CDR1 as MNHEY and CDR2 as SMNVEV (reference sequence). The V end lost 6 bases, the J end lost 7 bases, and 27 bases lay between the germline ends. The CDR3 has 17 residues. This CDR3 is CASSTRQVRSPWVEAFF. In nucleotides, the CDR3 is TGTGCCAGCAGCACCAGACAGGTTAGAAGTCCGTGGGTTGAAGCTTTCTTT.